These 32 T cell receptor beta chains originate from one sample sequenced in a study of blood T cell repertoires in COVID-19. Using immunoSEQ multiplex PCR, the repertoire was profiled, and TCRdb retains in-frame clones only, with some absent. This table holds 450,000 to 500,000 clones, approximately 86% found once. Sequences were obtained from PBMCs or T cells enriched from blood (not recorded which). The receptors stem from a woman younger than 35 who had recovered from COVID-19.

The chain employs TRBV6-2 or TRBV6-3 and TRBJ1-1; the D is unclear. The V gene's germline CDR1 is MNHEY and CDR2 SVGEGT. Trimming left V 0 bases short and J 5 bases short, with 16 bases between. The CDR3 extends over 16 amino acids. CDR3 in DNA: TGTGCCAGCAGTTACTCGAAGTCGCGGGTGGTAACTGAAGCTTTCTTT. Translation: CASSYSKSRVVTEAFF.

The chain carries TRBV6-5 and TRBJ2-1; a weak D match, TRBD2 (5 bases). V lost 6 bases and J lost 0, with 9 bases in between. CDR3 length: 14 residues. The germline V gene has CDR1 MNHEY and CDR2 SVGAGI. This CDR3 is CASSPGISYNEQFF. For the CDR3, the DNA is TGTGCCAGCAGCCCCGGGATCTCCTACAATGAGCAGTTCTTC.

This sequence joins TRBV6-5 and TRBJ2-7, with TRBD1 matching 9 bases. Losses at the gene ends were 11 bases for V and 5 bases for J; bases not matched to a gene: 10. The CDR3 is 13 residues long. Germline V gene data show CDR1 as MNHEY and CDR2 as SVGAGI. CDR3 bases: TGTGCCCGTCGGACAGGGGTTTATCACGAGCAGTACTTC. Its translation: CARRTGVYHEQYF.

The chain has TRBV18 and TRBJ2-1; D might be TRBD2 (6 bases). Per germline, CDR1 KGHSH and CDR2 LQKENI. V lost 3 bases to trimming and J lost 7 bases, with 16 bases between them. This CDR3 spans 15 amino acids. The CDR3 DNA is TGTGCCAGCTCACCTCTCGGGACCGCGGGGAATGAGCAGTTCTTC. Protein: CASSPLGTAGNEQFF. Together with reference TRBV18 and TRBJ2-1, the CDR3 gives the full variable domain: NAGVMQNPRHLVRRRGQEARLRCSPMKGHSHVYWYRQLPEEGLKFMVYLQKENIIDESGMPKERFSAEFPKEGPSILRIQQVVRGDSAAYFCASSPLGTAGNEQFFGPGTRLTVL.

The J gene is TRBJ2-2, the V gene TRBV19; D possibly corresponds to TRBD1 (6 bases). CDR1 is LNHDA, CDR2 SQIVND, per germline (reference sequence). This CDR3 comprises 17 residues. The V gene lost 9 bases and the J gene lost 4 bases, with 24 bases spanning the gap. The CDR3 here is CASTKRRGLGSTGELFF. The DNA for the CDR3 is TGTGCCAGCACCAAACGCAGGGGATTAGGGTCCACCGGGGAGCTGTTTTTT.

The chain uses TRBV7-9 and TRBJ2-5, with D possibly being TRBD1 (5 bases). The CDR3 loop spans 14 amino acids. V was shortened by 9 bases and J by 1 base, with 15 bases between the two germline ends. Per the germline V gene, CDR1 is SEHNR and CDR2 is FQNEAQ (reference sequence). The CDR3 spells CASKTSGFQETQYF. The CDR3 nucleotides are TGTGCCAGTAAGACCTCAGGGTTCCAAGAGACCCAGTACTTC. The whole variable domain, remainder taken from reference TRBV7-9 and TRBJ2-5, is DTGVSQNPRHKITKRGQNVTFRCDPISEHNRLYWYRQTLGQGPEFLTYFQNEAQLEKSRLLSDRFSAERPKGSFSTLEIQRTEQGDSAMYLCASKTSGFQETQYFGPGTRLLVL.

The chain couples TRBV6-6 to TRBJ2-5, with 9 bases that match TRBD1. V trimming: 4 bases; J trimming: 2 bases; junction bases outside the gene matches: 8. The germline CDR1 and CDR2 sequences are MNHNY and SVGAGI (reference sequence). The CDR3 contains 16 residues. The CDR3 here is CASSSPSDRGQETQYF. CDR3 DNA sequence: TGTGCCAGCAGTTCCCCCTCGGACAGGGGTCAAGAGACCCAGTACTTC.

CDR3 coding DNA: TGTGCCAGCAGCGAATTGGGCAGCTATGGCTACACCTTC. Encoded protein: CASSELGSYGYTF. V is TRBV3-1 (or the pseudogene TRBV3-2) and J is TRBJ1-2; the D is unclear. Trimming pared 5 bases from V and 4 bases from J, leaving 11 bases between. CDR1 is LGHDT and CDR2 is YNNKEL in the germline V gene (reference sequence). This CDR3 comprises 13 residues.

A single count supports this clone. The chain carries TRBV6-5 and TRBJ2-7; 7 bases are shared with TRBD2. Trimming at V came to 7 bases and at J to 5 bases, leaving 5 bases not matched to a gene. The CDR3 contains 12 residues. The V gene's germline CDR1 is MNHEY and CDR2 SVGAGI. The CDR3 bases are TGTGCCAGCATAAGCGCGGGGGACGAGCAGTACTTC. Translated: CASISAGDEQYF.

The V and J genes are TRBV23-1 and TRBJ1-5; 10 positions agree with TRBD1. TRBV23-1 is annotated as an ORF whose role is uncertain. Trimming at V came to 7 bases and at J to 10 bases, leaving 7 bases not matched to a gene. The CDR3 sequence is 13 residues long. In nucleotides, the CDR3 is TGCGCCAGCATCGACAGGGGGCGGGAACCCCAGCATTTT. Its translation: CASIDRGREPQHF.

CDR3 loop: CASTLGQGFWHFF. The CDR3, as DNA: TGTGCCAGCACCCTCGGACAGGGATTTTGGCATTTCTTT. The J gene is TRBJ1-1, the V gene TRBV28; 8 positions agree with TRBD1. This CDR3 is built from 13 residues. Trimming took 7 bases from V and 13 from J; bases not matched to a gene: 14. Germline V gives CDR1 MDHEN, CDR2 SYDVKM.

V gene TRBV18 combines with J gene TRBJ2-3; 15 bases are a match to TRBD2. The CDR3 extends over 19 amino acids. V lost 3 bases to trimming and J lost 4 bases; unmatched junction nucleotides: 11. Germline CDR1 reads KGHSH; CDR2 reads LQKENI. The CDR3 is CASSPLTGLAGGIPDTQYF. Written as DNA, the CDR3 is TGTGCCAGCTCACCCCTAACCGGACTAGCGGGGGGGATCCCAGATACGCAGTATTTT.

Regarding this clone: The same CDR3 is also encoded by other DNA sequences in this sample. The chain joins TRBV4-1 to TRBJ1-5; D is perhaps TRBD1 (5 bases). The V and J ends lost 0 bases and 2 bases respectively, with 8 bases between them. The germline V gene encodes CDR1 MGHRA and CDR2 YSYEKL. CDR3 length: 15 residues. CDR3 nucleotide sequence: TGCGCCAGCAGCCAAGAGGCGGGGGGCAATCAGCCCCAGCATTTT. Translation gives CASSQEAGGNQPQHF.

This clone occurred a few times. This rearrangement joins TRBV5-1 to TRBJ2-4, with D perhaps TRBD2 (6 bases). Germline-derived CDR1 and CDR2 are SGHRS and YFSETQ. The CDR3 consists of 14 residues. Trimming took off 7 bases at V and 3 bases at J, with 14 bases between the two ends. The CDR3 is CASGGTPHKNIQYF. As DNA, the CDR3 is TGCGCCAGCGGCGGGACTCCCCACAAAAACATTCAGTACTTC. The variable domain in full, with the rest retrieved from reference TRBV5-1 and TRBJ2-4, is KAGVTQTPRYLIKTRGQQVTLSCSPISGHRSVSWYQQTPGQGLQFLFEYFSETQRNKGNFPGRFSGRQFSNSRSEMNVSTLELGDSALYLCASGGTPHKNIQYFGAGTRLSVL.

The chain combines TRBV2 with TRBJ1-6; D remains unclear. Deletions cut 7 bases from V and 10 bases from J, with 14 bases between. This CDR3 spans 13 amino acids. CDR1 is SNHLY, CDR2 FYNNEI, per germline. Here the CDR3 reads CASMAGLVSPLHF. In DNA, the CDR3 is TGTGCCAGCATGGCGGGGTTAGTGTCACCCCTCCACTTT.

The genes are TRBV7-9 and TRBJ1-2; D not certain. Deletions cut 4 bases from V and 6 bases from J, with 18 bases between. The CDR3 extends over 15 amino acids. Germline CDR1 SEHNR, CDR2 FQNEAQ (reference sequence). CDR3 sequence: CASSYSMREGNGYTF. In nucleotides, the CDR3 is TGTGCCAGCAGCTACTCAATGAGGGAAGGTAATGGCTACACCTTC.

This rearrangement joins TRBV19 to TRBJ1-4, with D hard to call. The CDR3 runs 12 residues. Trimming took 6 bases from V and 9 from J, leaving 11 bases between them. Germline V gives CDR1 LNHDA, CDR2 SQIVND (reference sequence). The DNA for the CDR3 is TGTGCCAGTAGCACCGGAGGTCAAAAACTGTTTTTT. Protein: CASSTGGQKLFF.

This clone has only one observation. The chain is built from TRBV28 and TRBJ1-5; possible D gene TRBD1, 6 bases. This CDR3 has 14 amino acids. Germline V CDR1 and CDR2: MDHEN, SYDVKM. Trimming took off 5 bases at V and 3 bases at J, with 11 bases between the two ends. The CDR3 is CASSLGTTNQPQHF. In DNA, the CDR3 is TGTGCCAGCAGTCTTGGGACAACCAATCAGCCCCAGCATTTT.

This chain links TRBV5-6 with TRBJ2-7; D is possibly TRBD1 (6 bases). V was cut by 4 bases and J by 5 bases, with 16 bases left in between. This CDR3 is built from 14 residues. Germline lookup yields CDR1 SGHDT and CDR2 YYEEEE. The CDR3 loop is CASSLTGTSNEQYF. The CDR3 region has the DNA TGTGCCAGCAGCCTCACAGGGACGAGCAACGAGCAGTACTTC. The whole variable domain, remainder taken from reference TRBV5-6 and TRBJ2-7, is DAGVTQSPTHLIKTRGQQVTLRCSPKSGHDTVSWYQQALGQGPQFIFQYYEEEERQRGNFPDRFSGHQFPNYSSELNVNALLLGDSALYLCASSLTGTSNEQYFGPGTRLTVT.

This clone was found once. The CDR3 protein is CASSYSAWTARETQYF. The CDR3 DNA reads as TGTGCCAGCAGTTACTCAGCTTGGACAGCTCGAGAGACCCAGTACTTC. The V gene is TRBV6-5, the J gene TRBJ2-5; D is perhaps TRBD1 (6 bases). Germline CDR1 is MNHEY and CDR2 is SVGAGI. This CDR3 contains 16 residues. Trimming removed 0 bases at V and 4 bases at J, with 15 bases between.

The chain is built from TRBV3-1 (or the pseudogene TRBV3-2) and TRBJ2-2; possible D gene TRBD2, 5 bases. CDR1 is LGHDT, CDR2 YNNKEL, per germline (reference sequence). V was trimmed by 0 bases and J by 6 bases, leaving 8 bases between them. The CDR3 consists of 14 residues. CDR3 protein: CASSQDAGAGELFF. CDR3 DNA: TGTGCCAGCAGCCAAGATGCCGGGGCCGGGGAGCTGTTTTTT.

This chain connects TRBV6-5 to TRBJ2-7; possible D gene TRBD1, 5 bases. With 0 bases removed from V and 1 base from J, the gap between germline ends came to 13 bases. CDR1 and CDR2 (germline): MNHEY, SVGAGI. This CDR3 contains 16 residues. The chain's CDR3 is CASSYSPRAGSYEQYF. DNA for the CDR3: TGTGCCAGCAGTTACTCCCCCAGGGCTGGGTCCTACGAGCAGTACTTC.

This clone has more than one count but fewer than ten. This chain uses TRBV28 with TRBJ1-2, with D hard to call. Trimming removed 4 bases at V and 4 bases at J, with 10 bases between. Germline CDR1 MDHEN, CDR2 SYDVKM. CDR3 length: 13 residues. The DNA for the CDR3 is TGTGCCAGCAGTTCCCGACACGGCTATGGCTACACCTTC. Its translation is CASSSRHGYGYTF.

CDR3 residues: CASSLSPLAGYEQYF. CDR3 bases: TGTGCCAGCAGTTTATCCCCACTAGCGGGGTACGAGCAGTACTTC. The chain uses TRBV27 and TRBJ2-7; TRBD2 aligns across 10 bases. This CDR3 has 15 amino acids. Germline V gene data show CDR1 as MNHEY and CDR2 as SMNVEV (reference sequence). V was clipped by 0 bases and J by 4 bases; unmatched bases: 3.

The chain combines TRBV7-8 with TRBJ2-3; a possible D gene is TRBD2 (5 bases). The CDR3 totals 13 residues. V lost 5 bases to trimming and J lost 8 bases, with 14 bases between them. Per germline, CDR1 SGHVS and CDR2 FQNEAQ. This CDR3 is CASSLGDGGTQYF. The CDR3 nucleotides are TGTGCCAGCAGCCTCGGAGATGGAGGTACGCAGTATTTT.

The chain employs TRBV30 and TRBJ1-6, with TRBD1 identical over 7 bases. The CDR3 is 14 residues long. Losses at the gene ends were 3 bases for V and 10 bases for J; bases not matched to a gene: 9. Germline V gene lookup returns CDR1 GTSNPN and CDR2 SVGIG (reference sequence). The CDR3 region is CAWSLGGQFSPLHF. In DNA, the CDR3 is TGTGCCTGGAGCCTAGGGGGCCAGTTCTCACCCCTCCACTTT.

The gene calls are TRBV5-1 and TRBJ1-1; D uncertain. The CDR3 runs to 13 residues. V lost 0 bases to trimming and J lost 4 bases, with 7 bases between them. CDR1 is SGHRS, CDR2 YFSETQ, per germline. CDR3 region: CASSLVISTEAFF. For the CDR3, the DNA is TGCGCCAGCAGCTTGGTCATCAGCACTGAAGCTTTCTTT.

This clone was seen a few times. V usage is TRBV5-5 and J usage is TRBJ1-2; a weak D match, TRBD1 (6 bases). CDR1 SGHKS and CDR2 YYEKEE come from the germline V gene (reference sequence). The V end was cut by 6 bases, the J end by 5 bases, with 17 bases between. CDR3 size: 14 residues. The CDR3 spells CASTTGGGEYGYTF. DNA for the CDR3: TGTGCCAGCACCACCGGAGGGGGGGAATATGGCTACACCTTC.

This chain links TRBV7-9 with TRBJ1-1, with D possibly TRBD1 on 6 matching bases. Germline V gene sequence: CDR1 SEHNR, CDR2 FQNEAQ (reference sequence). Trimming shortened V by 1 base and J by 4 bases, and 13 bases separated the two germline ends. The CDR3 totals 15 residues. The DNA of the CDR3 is TGTGCCAGCAGCTTAGAGGGGGGGTATTCCACTGAAGCTTTCTTT. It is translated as CASSLEGGYSTEAFF.

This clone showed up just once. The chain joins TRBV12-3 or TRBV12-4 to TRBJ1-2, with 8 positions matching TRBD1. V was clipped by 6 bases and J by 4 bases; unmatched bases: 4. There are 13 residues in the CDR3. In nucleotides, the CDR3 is TGTGCCAGCAGCCCCGGACAGGGCTATGGCTACACCTTC. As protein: CASSPGQGYGYTF.

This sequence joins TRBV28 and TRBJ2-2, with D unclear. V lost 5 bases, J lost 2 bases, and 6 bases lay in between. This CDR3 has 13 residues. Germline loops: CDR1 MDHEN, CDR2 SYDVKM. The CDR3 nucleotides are TGTGCCAGCAGTCCAGGAAACACCGGGGAGCTGTTTTTT. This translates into CASSPGNTGELFF.

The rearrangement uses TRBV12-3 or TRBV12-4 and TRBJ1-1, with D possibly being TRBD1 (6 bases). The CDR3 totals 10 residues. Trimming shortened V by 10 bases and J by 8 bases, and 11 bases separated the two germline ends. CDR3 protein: CAISGAEAFF. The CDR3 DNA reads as TGTGCCATTTCAGGGGCCGAAGCTTTCTTT.